Listed here are 21 T cell receptor beta chains from one sample, sequenced in a study of blood T cell repertoires in COVID-19. Profiling relied on immunoSEQ multiplex PCR, and the TCRdb table lists in-frame clones only, not all of them. This table holds about 72,000 clones, around 85% found once. What was sequenced was peripheral blood. These receptors were collected from a woman aged 80 or older with active or convalescent COVID-19.

The chain employs TRBV24-1 and TRBJ2-5; 8 bases are shared with TRBD1. V lost 6 bases and J lost 2; bases outside the gene matches: 1. The CDR3 length is 13 residues. Germline loops: CDR1 KGHDR, CDR2 SFDVKD. CDR3 amino acids: CATSYRGQETQYF. For the CDR3, the DNA is TGTGCCACCAGTTACAGGGGGCAAGAGACCCAGTACTTC.

The genes are TRBV5-4 and TRBJ2-1; unclear D gene. The CDR3 contains 16 residues. The V gene's germline CDR1 is SGHNT and CDR2 YYREEE (reference sequence). V lost 4 bases and J 9 bases, leaving 23 bases between the germline ends. The chain's CDR3 is CASSPASDFSVSEQFF. The CDR3 nucleotides are TGTGCCAGCAGCCCCGCAAGCGATTTCTCCGTTAGTGAGCAGTTCTTC. Full variable domain (outside the CDR3, taken from reference TRBV5-4 and TRBJ2-1): ETGVTQSPTHLIKTRGQQVTLRCSSQSGHNTVSWYQQALGQGPQFIFQYYREEENGRGNFPPRFSGLQFPNYSSELNVNALELDDSALYLCASSPASDFSVSEQFFGPGTRLTVL.

V and J are TRBV27 and TRBJ1-5; 10 bases are shared with TRBD1. Germline lookup yields CDR1 MNHEY and CDR2 SMNVEV (reference sequence). V trimming: 6 bases; J trimming: 7 bases; junction bases outside the gene matches: 12. The CDR3 has 16 amino acids. CDR3 sequence: CASRYRMTGGGQPQHF. CDR3 nucleotide sequence: TGTGCCAGCAGGTATAGGATGACAGGGGGCGGGCAGCCCCAGCATTTT.

The chain recombines TRBV5-6 with TRBJ2-5; maybe TRBD1 (5 bases). The germline CDR1 and CDR2 sequences are SGHDT and YYEEEE. V shed 5 bases and J shed 5 bases, with 19 bases lying between them. This CDR3 spans 15 amino acids. The CDR3 here is CASSRGTGSWETQYF. As DNA, the CDR3 is TGTGCCAGCAGTCGAGGAACAGGAAGCTGGGAGACCCAGTACTTC.

This clone has just a few counts. V is TRBV2 and J is TRBJ1-4; 8 bases are a match to TRBD1. The CDR3 length is 15 residues. Germline-derived CDR1 and CDR2 are SNHLY and FYNNEI. V lost 5 bases, J lost 8 bases, and 10 bases stayed unmatched. CDR3 DNA: TGTGCCAGCAGTCGCTCGGACAGACAGGGGGAAAAACTGTTTTTT. This sequence encodes CASSRSDRQGEKLFF.

Written as DNA, the CDR3 is TGTGCCAGCAGCTTACTCACCGGGGAGCTGTTTTTT. Its protein product is CASSLLTGELFF. The V call is TRBV7-2, the J call TRBJ2-2; D not resolved. This CDR3 is built from 12 residues. Germline-derived CDR1 and CDR2 are SGHTA and FQGNSA. Trimming removed 2 bases from V and 4 bases from J, with 2 bases in between.

This clone was seen more than once but under ten times. This chain connects TRBV10-3 to TRBJ2-7; possible D gene TRBD1, 6 bases. Germline V gene lookup returns CDR1 ENHRY and CDR2 SYGVKD. V lost 3 bases and J lost 2, with 14 bases in between. CDR3 length equals 15 residues. The CDR3 nucleotides are TGTGCCATCAGTGACCCGCTGGACAGAGCCTACGAGCAGTACTTC. Translated, it gives CAISDPLDRAYEQYF.

The chain combines TRBV10-3 with TRBJ1-2; D is unclear. The germline CDR1 and CDR2 sequences are ENHRY and SYGVKD. Trimming removed 0 bases from V and 5 bases from J, with 19 bases in between. The length of the CDR3 is 17 residues. For the CDR3, the DNA is TGTGCCATCAGTGAGTCGATTTCCGAATCCACGCTATATGGCTACACCTTC. Translating it yields CAISESISESTLYGYTF.

CDR3 loop: CATRLAESNADTQYF. The CDR3 DNA reads TGTGCCACCAGACTAGCAGAGTCAAATGCAGATACGCAGTATTTT. The chain uses TRBV10-3 and TRBJ2-3, with 7 bases fitting TRBD2. Germline CDR1 and CDR2: ENHRY and SYGVKD. Trimming at V came to 10 bases and at J to 4 bases, leaving 14 bases not matched to a gene. The CDR3 covers 15 residues.

This chain connects TRBV28 to TRBJ1-3; D unresolved. V lost 3 bases, J lost 2 bases, and 11 bases lay in between. Germline CDR1 is MDHEN and CDR2 is SYDVKM. The CDR3 has 15 residues. The CDR3 loop reads CASSFPRSAGNTIYF. The CDR3 DNA is TGTGCCAGCAGTTTTCCCCGGTCCGCTGGAAACACCATATATTTT.

The V and J genes are TRBV10-3 and TRBJ1-6; D is ambiguous. The V gene's germline CDR1 is ENHRY and CDR2 SYGVKD. The V end was cut by 3 bases, the J end by 5 bases, with 11 bases between. The CDR3 runs 15 residues. The DNA of the CDR3 is TGTGCCATCAGTGAACGGGGAAGGAATAATTCACCCCTCCACTTT. This sequence encodes CAISERGRNNSPLHF.

In its sample, this clone was seen once. The rearrangement uses TRBV9 and TRBJ1-2; D is possibly TRBD1 (6 bases). V lost 2 bases and J 1 base, leaving 6 bases between the germline ends. The germline CDR1 and CDR2 sequences are SGDLS and YYNGEE. The CDR3 has 13 amino acids. This CDR3 reads CASSVDSNYGYTF. The CDR3 DNA follows: TGTGCCAGCAGCGTGGACAGTAACTATGGCTACACCTTC.

The CDR3 DNA reads TGCGCCAGCAAACCTAGCTCCTACAATGAGCAGTTCTTC. Translating it yields CASKPSSYNEQFF. The chain joins TRBV5-1 to TRBJ2-1; D not certain. CDR1 is SGHRS, CDR2 YFSETQ, per germline. The CDR3 is 13 residues long. Trimming took off 6 bases at V and 0 bases at J, with 7 bases between the two ends.

The V and J genes are TRBV6-5 and TRBJ1-5; D gene uncertain. CDR1 and CDR2 from the germline V gene are MNHEY and SVGAGI. The CDR3 runs 15 residues. Trimming cost V 5 bases and J 5 bases, with 16 bases left between them. The CDR3 sequence: CASSMRSPGDQPQHF. The CDR3 nucleotides read TGTGCCAGCAGTATGAGGAGTCCGGGTGATCAGCCCCAGCATTTT.

V is TRBV7-2 and J is TRBJ1-4; D is ambiguous. The CDR3 totals 12 residues. The V and J ends lost 5 bases and 3 bases respectively, with 4 bases between them. Germline values: CDR1 SGHTA, CDR2 FQGNSA. The CDR3 DNA is TGTGCCAGCAGCCCTTCTAATGAAAAACTGTTTTTT. Translation gives CASSPSNEKLFF.

V is TRBV30 and J is TRBJ1-3; 7 nucleotides agree with TRBD1. The junction had 2 bases not matched to a gene; V was cut back by 2 bases and J by 4 bases. CDR1 and CDR2 (germline): GTSNPN, SVGIG (reference sequence). There are 13 residues in the CDR3. CDR3 DNA sequence: TGTGCCTGGAGTCAGGGACAGGGAAACACCATATATTTT. Its protein is CAWSQGQGNTIYF. Full variable domain (remainder filled in from reference TRBV30 and TRBJ1-3): SQTIHQWPATLVQPVGSPLSLECTVEGTSNPNLYWYRQAAGRGLQLLFYSVGIGQISSEVPQNLSASRPQDRQFILSSKKLLLSDSGFYLCAWSQGQGNTIYFGEGSWLTVV.

The CDR3 here is CASSLARQAGGDTQYF. CDR3 bases: TGTGCCAGCAGCTTAGCGCGACAGGCGGGGGGGGATACGCAGTATTTT. This chain uses TRBV7-2 with TRBJ2-3; 9 bases line up with TRBD2. Germline V gene data show CDR1 as SGHTA and CDR2 as FQGNSA. With 0 bases clipped from V and 6 bases from J, the junction kept 7 bases outside the gene matches. The CDR3 is 16 residues long. Looking up the rest from reference TRBV7-2 and TRBJ2-3 gives the full variable domain: GAGVSQSPSNKVTEKGKDVELRCDPISGHTALYWYRQSLGQGLEFLIYFQGNSAPDKSGLPSDRFSAERTGGSVSTLTIQRTQQEDSAVYLCASSLARQAGGDTQYFGPGTRLTVL.

The genes are TRBV3-1 (or the pseudogene TRBV3-2) and TRBJ1-5; maybe TRBD1 (5 bases). The V gene lost 2 bases and the J gene lost 6 bases, with 8 bases spanning the gap. From germline, CDR1 is LGHDT and CDR2 YNNKEL (reference sequence). The length of the CDR3 is 13 residues. The CDR3 region has the DNA TGTGCCAGCAGCCAACAGGGCGGTCAGCCCCAGCATTTT. This sequence encodes CASSQQGGQPQHF.

In DNA form, the CDR3 reads TGTGCCAGCAGCCCAGGACAGAATACCTATGATGGCTACACCTTC. This sequence encodes CASSPGQNTYDGYTF. The chain couples TRBV7-2 to TRBJ1-2, with D maybe TRBD1 (6 bases). The ends were cut back, 5 bases at V and 6 bases at J, with 19 bases in the middle. Per the germline V gene, CDR1 is SGHTA and CDR2 is FQGNSA. This CDR3 spans 15 amino acids.

The chain recombines TRBV6-5 with TRBJ1-3; 9 bases align to TRBD1. J was trimmed by 8 bases and V by 6 bases; bases with no gene match: 11. The CDR3 runs to 15 residues. Germline V lookup: CDR1 MNHEY, CDR2 SVGAGI. The chain's CDR3 is CASSKPGTGRDTIYF. The CDR3 nucleotides are TGTGCCAGCAGCAAACCAGGGACAGGGAGGGACACCATATATTTT.

This chain links TRBV5-6 with TRBJ2-1; 11 bases agree with TRBD2. From germline, CDR1 is SGHDT and CDR2 YYEEEE. CDR3 length: 15 amino acids. V gave up 0 bases and J gave up 9 bases; unmatched junction bases: 5. CDR3 region: CASSLVASGGIEQFF. The CDR3 DNA follows: TGTGCCAGCAGCTTGGTCGCTAGCGGGGGGATTGAGCAGTTCTTC.